These T cell receptor beta chains were read from a single sample in a study of T-cell memory formation after mild COVID-19. TCRdb fed the 5' RACE reads into MiXCR, producing one record per CDR3 protein. The sample lists roughly 170,000 distinct CDR3 sequences, approximately 17% occurring once. Specimen: PBMCs or a T cell subset sorted from them (not recorded which). The receptors originated from a young man who had mild COVID-19 (a few samples of this study predate the infection). Cell type and time point are not known. Both conserved end residues are part of each CDR3. A D gene is named only where the DNA matches it firmly. Size values are once, few and many counts, or a class for expanded clones, and some rows have none.

v_gene: TRBV7-2
j_gene: TRBJ1-5
abundance: few
d_gene: NA
CDR3nt: TGTGCCAGCAGCTTAGCTTCTCGGATCAATCAGCCCCAGCATTTT
CDR3aa: CASSLASRINQPQHF

v_gene: TRBV12-3/TRBV12-4
j_gene: TRBJ2-3
abundance: NA
d_gene: NA
CDR3nt: TGTGCCAGCAGTTTAAGTGGGGGGGCTGGAGATACGCAGTATTTT
CDR3aa: CASSLSGGAGDTQYF

v_gene: TRBV18
j_gene: TRBJ2-2
abundance: NA
d_gene: NA
CDR3nt: TGTGCCAGCTCACCGAAGATTCCCGGGGAGCTGTTTTTT
CDR3aa: CASSPKIPGELFF

v_gene: TRBV28
j_gene: TRBJ2-5
abundance: few
d_gene: TRBD1
CDR3nt: TGTGCCAGTTCGGGACAGACCAAACAAGAGACCCAGTACTTC
CDR3aa: CASSGQTKQETQYF

v_gene: TRBV12-3/TRBV12-4
j_gene: TRBJ1-1
abundance: NA
d_gene: NA
CDR3nt: TGTGCCAGCACCGTCCGGCGGGTCACTGAAGCTTTCTTT
CDR3aa: CASTVRRVTEAFF

v_gene: TRBV12-3/TRBV12-4
j_gene: TRBJ2-7
abundance: few
d_gene: TRBD1
CDR3nt: TGTGCCAGCAGTGGACAGGTTTACGAGCAGTACTTC
CDR3aa: CASSGQVYEQYF

v_gene: TRBV5-1
j_gene: TRBJ2-3
abundance: NA
d_gene: NA
CDR3nt: TGCGCCAGCACGCCCATGGGTACCGCAGATACGCAGTATTTT
CDR3aa: CASTPMGTADTQYF

v_gene: TRBV7-9
j_gene: TRBJ2-1
abundance: few
d_gene: NA
CDR3nt: TGTGCCAGCAGCTTAGAAGAGTTCTTC
CDR3aa: CASSLEEFF

v_gene: TRBV10-3
j_gene: TRBJ1-1
abundance: many
d_gene: NA
CDR3nt: TGTGCCATCAGTGAGTCACGGAGGTTCACTGAAGCTTTCTTT
CDR3aa: CAISESRRFTEAFF

v_gene: TRBV18
j_gene: TRBJ2-1
abundance: NA
d_gene: TRBD1
CDR3nt: TGTGCCAGCTCATCGGACAGGGCCCTATACAATGAGCAGTTCTTC
CDR3aa: CASSSDRALYNEQFF

v_gene: TRBV7-3
j_gene: TRBJ1-1
abundance: NA
d_gene: NA
CDR3nt: TGTGCCAGCAGATGGACAGTGAACACTGAAGCTTTCTTT
CDR3aa: CASRWTVNTEAFF

v_gene: TRBV20-1
j_gene: TRBJ2-3
abundance: NA
d_gene: NA
CDR3nt: TGCAGTGCCCCGAGAGGGGACGATACGCAGTATTTT
CDR3aa: CSAPRGDDTQYF

v_gene: TRBV12-3/TRBV12-4
j_gene: TRBJ2-3
abundance: few
d_gene: NA
CDR3nt: TGTGCCAGCATCGCGAGAGGGACCAGCACAGATACGCAGTATTTT
CDR3aa: CASIARGTSTDTQYF

v_gene: TRBV5-5
j_gene: TRBJ2-5
abundance: NA
d_gene: TRBD1
CDR3nt: TGTGCCAGCAGCTTGGAGGGGGCAGAGACCCAGTACTTC
CDR3aa: CASSLEGAETQYF

v_gene: TRBV11-2
j_gene: TRBJ2-7
abundance: few
d_gene: NA
CDR3nt: TGTGCCAGCACCCTAACCTCCTACGAGCAGTACTTC
CDR3aa: CASTLTSYEQYF

v_gene: TRBV5-6
j_gene: TRBJ2-1
abundance: NA
d_gene: NA
CDR3nt: TGTGCCAGCAGCTTGGCCAGAGGGTCGACCTACAATGAGCAGTTCTTC
CDR3aa: CASSLARGSTYNEQFF

v_gene: TRBV5-1
j_gene: TRBJ2-1
abundance: NA
d_gene: TRBD2
CDR3nt: TGCGCCAGCAGCTCGGGCCTGACTAGCGGGGGGGCCGATGAGCAGTTCTTC
CDR3aa: CASSSGLTSGGADEQFF

v_gene: TRBV14
j_gene: TRBJ2-1
abundance: NA
d_gene: NA
CDR3nt: TGTGCCAGCAGGAGGACGGGTGAGCAGTTCTTC
CDR3aa: CASRRTGEQFF

v_gene: TRBV6-1
j_gene: TRBJ2-7
abundance: few
d_gene: TRBD1
CDR3nt: TGTGCCAGCAGTTCCGGGACAGGGGGCTTTTACGAGCAGTACTTC
CDR3aa: CASSSGTGGFYEQYF

v_gene: TRBV7-2
j_gene: TRBJ2-5
abundance: few
d_gene: TRBD2
CDR3nt: TGTGCCAGCAGCTTCCAGCGGGGGGGAGAGACCCAGTACTTC
CDR3aa: CASSFQRGGETQYF

v_gene: TRBV3-1
j_gene: TRBJ2-7
abundance: few
d_gene: NA
CDR3nt: TGTGCCAGCAGCCAGATCTCAGGGTTACACGAGCAGTACTTC
CDR3aa: CASSQISGLHEQYF

v_gene: TRBV4-3
j_gene: TRBJ1-1
abundance: few
d_gene: TRBD1
CDR3nt: TGCGCCAGCAGCCAACCTGGGACAGTGAACACTGAAGCTTTCTTT
CDR3aa: CASSQPGTVNTEAFF

v_gene: TRBV24-1
j_gene: TRBJ2-5
abundance: NA
d_gene: NA
CDR3nt: TGTGCCACCAGTGTTGGGAGTCGGGAGACCCAGTACTTC
CDR3aa: CATSVGSRETQYF

v_gene: TRBV7-2
j_gene: TRBJ2-2
abundance: few
d_gene: NA
CDR3nt: TGTGCCAGCCGGACTCTCGCGAACACCGGGGAGCTGTTTTTT
CDR3aa: CASRTLANTGELFF

v_gene: TRBV5-5
j_gene: TRBJ2-5
abundance: few
d_gene: NA
CDR3nt: TGTGCCAGCAGCCTTTACAGGGTTGAGACCCAGTACTTC
CDR3aa: CASSLYRVETQYF

v_gene: TRBV28
j_gene: TRBJ2-6
abundance: few
d_gene: TRBD1
CDR3nt: TGTGCCAGCAGTTTCGCGACAGGGGCTTACTCTGGGGCCAACGTCCTGACTTTC
CDR3aa: CASSFATGAYSGANVLTF

v_gene: TRBV15
j_gene: TRBJ1-3
abundance: NA
d_gene: NA
CDR3nt: TGTGCCACCAGCACCGGAAACACCATATATTTT
CDR3aa: CATSTGNTIYF

v_gene: TRBV5-6
j_gene: TRBJ2-4
abundance: few
d_gene: NA
CDR3nt: TGTGCCAGCAGCTTGTCTCGGCTAGCCAAAAACATTCAGTACTTC
CDR3aa: CASSLSRLAKNIQYF

v_gene: TRBV3-1
j_gene: TRBJ1-1
abundance: NA
d_gene: NA
CDR3nt: TGTGCCAGCTGCAAAGGGGAGACTGAAGCTTTCTTT
CDR3aa: CASCKGETEAFF

v_gene: TRBV5-5
j_gene: TRBJ2-1
abundance: NA
d_gene: TRBD2
CDR3nt: TGTGCCAGCAGCTTGGTTGCTAGCGGGGGGGCACCCTACAATGAGCAGTTCTTC
CDR3aa: CASSLVASGGAPYNEQFF

v_gene: TRBV7-3
j_gene: TRBJ2-3
abundance: few
d_gene: TRBD2
CDR3nt: TGTGCCAGCAGCTTATCTAGCGGGGGGGCAGATACGCAGTATTTT
CDR3aa: CASSLSSGGADTQYF

v_gene: TRBV11-2
j_gene: TRBJ1-1
abundance: NA
d_gene: TRBD1
CDR3nt: TGTGCCAGCAGCTCGAGGGGCACAGGGGAGACTGAAGCTTTCTTT
CDR3aa: CASSSRGTGETEAFF

v_gene: TRBV7-3
j_gene: TRBJ2-3
abundance: NA
d_gene: TRBD2
CDR3nt: TGTGCCAGCAGCTCCAGCGGGGGGAGGTCTGCAGATACGCAGTATTTT
CDR3aa: CASSSSGGRSADTQYF

v_gene: TRBV4-2
j_gene: TRBJ1-5
abundance: few
d_gene: NA
CDR3nt: TGTGCCAGCAGCCAAGAGGACAGATCTAGCAATCAGCCCCAGCATTTT
CDR3aa: CASSQEDRSSNQPQHF

v_gene: TRBV30
j_gene: TRBJ1-6
abundance: NA
d_gene: NA
CDR3nt: TGTGCCGCGGGGAGTTCCCGGAGTTCACCCCTCCACTTT
CDR3aa: CAAGSSRSSPLHF

v_gene: TRBV4-2
j_gene: TRBJ1-2
abundance: few
d_gene: TRBD1
CDR3nt: TGTGCCAGCAGCCAAGACCGGGACAGGGACTATGGCTACACCTTC
CDR3aa: CASSQDRDRDYGYTF

v_gene: TRBV7-2
j_gene: TRBJ1-1
abundance: NA
d_gene: NA
CDR3nt: TGTGCCAGCAGCTTAGTGGGCTGGGACATGAACACTGAAGCTTTCTTT
CDR3aa: CASSLVGWDMNTEAFF

v_gene: TRBV4-2
j_gene: TRBJ1-1
abundance: few
d_gene: NA
CDR3nt: TGTGCCAGCAGCCAAGATTGGGGGACCACTGAAGCTTTCTTT
CDR3aa: CASSQDWGTTEAFF

v_gene: TRBV6-1
j_gene: TRBJ2-5
abundance: NA
d_gene: TRBD2
CDR3nt: TGTGCCAGCAGGCCCGCGGGGGTTGAGACCCAGTACTTC
CDR3aa: CASRPAGVETQYF

v_gene: TRBV7-8
j_gene: TRBJ2-3
abundance: few
d_gene: TRBD2
CDR3nt: TGTGCCAGCAGTCGGAGCGGGGGGACTACAAGCACAGATACGCAGTATTTT
CDR3aa: CASSRSGGTTSTDTQYF

v_gene: TRBV11-3
j_gene: TRBJ2-5
abundance: NA
d_gene: NA
CDR3nt: TGTGCCAGCAGCTTAGGCAGGACCCAAGAGACCCAGTACTTC
CDR3aa: CASSLGRTQETQYF

v_gene: TRBV4-3
j_gene: TRBJ1-2
abundance: few
d_gene: NA
CDR3nt: TGCGCCAGCAGCCAAGCCTGGGCCAGTTTGAACTATGGCTACACCTTC
CDR3aa: CASSQAWASLNYGYTF

v_gene: TRBV20-1
j_gene: TRBJ2-1
abundance: few
d_gene: NA
CDR3nt: TGCAGTGCTAGAGCCGGGACTCCACAGTTCTTC
CDR3aa: CSARAGTPQFF

v_gene: TRBV5-1
j_gene: TRBJ2-3
abundance: NA
d_gene: TRBD1
CDR3nt: TGCGCCAGCAGCACTCCCGGGACAGGGGGCACAGATACGCAGTATTTT
CDR3aa: CASSTPGTGGTDTQYF

v_gene: TRBV30
j_gene: TRBJ2-3
abundance: once
d_gene: NA
CDR3nt: TGTGCCTGGAGGCCACACATCACAGATACGCAGTATTTT
CDR3aa: CAWRPHITDTQYF

v_gene: TRBV12-3/TRBV12-4
j_gene: TRBJ1-5
abundance: NA
d_gene: NA
CDR3nt: TGTGCCAGCAGTTTTCGGGCAGCTTACAATCAGCCCCAGCATTTT
CDR3aa: CASSFRAAYNQPQHF